This T cell receptor (beta chain) was sequenced during a study of T cells in narcolepsy. Across the whole study: Healthy controls were enrolled alongside patients with narcolepsy type 1 or type 2.

Broader study findings: Autoreactive clone sequences were missing from some blood memory CD4+ repertoires. Reportedly, autoreactive clonotypes were serially detected in patients' blood but not controls'. Autoreactive HCRT-specific and TRIB2-specific clonotypes were marked in same-patient CSF-versus-blood CD4+ comparisons.

Here immunoSEQ multiplex PCR was the method, and the copy in TCRdb shows in-frame clones only, minus some. The table shows 25,000 to 30,000 clones, with approximately 83% occurring only once. This clone was found once. What it recognizes is unknown. The germline V and J ends were trimmed by 3 bases and 3 bases, with 11 bases remaining between them. Germline values: CDR1 KGHSH, CDR2 LQKENI. The CDR3 covers 14 residues. Material: CD45RA- memory CD4+ T cells from PBMCs. The sequence came from a human donor with narcolepsy. The chain has TRBV18 and TRBJ1-1, with a weak D call TRBD1 (6 bases). The DNA of the CDR3 is TGTGCCAGCTCACCGGCAGGGGCGTACACTGAAGCTTTCTTT. Translating it yields CASSPAGAYTEAFF.